This T cell receptor (beta chain) is drawn from a study of T cell changes during pregnancy in multiple sclerosis. The CDR3 is 17 amino acids. Germline V gene sequence: CDR1 SGHRS, CDR2 YFSETQ. J lost 2 bases, V lost 3 bases, and 6 bases had no gene match. The table came from immunoSEQ multiplex PCR; TCRdb's copy has only in-frame clones and leaves some out. The sample contains more than 35,000 clones, over 90% of which appear only once. The receptor was isolated from a female donor with multiple sclerosis, enrolled in a pregnancy study. V gene TRBV5-1 combines with J gene TRBJ2-6, with 9 bases identical to TRBD1. The source material was CD4+ T cells from peripheral blood mononuclear cells, sampled in the second trimester of pregnancy. The CDR3 region has the DNA TGCGCCAGCAGCTGGGGGGACAGGGTGACTGGGGCCAACGTCCTGACTTTC. Its protein is CASSWGDRVTGANVLTF. Based on the CDR3 plus reference TRBV5-1 and TRBJ2-6, the full variable domain is KAGVTQTPRYLIKTRGQQVTLSCSPISGHRSVSWYQQTPGQGLQFLFEYFSETQRNKGNFPGRFSGRQFSNSRSEMNVSTLELGDSALYLCASSWGDRVTGANVLTFGAGSRLTVL.